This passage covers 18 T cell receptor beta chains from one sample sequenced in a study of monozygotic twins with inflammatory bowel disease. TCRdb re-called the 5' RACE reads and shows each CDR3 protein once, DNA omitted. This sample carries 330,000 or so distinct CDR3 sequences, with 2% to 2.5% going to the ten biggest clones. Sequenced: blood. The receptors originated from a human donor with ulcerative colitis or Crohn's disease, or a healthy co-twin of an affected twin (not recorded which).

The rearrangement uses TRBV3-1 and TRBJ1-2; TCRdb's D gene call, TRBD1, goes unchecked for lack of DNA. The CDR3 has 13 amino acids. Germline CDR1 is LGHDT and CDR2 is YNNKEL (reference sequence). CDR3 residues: CASSQGGLNGYTF.

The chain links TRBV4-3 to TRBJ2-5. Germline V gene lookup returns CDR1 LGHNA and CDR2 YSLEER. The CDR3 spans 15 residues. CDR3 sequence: CASSQDIGNVETQYF.

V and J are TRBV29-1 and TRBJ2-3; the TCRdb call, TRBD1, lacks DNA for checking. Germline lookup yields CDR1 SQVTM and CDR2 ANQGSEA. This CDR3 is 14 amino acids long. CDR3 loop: CSVDRGGHTDTQYF.

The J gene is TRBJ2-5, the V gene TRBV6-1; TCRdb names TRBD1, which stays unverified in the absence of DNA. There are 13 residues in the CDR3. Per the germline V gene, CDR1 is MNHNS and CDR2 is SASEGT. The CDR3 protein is CASSEQGQETQHF.

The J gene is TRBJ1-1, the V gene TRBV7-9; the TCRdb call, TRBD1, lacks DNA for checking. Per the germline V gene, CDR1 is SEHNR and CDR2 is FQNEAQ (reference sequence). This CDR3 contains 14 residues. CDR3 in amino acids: CASSLAVTGTEAFF.

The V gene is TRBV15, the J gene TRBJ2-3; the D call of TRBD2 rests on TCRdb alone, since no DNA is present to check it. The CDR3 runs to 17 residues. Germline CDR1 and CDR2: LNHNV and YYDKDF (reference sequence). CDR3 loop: CATSSGWGGTRTDTQYF. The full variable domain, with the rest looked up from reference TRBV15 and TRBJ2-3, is DAMVIQNPRYQVTQFGKPVTLSCSQTLNHNVMYWYQQKSSQAPKLLFHYYDKDFNNEADTPDNFQSRRPNTSFCFLDIRSPGLGDTAMYLCATSSGWGGTRTDTQYFGPGTRLTVL.

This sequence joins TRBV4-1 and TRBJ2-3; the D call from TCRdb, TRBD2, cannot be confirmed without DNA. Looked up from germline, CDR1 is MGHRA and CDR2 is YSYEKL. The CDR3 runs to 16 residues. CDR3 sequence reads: CASSQGPAGGADTQYF.

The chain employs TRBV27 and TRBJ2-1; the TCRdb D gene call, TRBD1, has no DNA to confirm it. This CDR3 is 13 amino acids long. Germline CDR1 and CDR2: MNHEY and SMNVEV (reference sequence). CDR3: CASRKKGDNEQFF.

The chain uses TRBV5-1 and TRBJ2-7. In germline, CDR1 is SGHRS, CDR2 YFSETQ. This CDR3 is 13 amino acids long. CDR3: CASSSSFGYEQYF.

CDR3 protein: CASSQTGQQGGVGTGELFF. The chain carries TRBV4-3 and TRBJ2-2; TCRdb designates TRBD1, a call that cannot be tested without DNA. The CDR3 consists of 19 residues. CDR1 and CDR2 (germline): LGHNA, YSLEER.

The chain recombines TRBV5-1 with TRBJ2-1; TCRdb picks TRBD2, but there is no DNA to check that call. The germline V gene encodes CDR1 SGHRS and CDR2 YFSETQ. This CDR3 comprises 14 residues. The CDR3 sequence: CASRSGDLYNEQFF.

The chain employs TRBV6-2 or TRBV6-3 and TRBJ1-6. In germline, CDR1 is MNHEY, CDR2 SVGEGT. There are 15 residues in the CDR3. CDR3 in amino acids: CASSPHQVYNSPLHF.

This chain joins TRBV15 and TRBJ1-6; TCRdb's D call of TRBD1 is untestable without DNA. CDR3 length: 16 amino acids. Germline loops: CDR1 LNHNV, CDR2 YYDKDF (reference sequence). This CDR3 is CATSRDLNRVYSPLHF.

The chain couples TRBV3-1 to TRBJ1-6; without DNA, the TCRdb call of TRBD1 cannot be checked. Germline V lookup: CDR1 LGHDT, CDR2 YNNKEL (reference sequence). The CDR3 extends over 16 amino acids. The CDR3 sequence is CASSQVWTGNNSPLHF.

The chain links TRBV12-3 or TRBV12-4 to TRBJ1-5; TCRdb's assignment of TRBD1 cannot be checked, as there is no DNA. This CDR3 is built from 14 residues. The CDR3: CASTMDRGDQPQHF.

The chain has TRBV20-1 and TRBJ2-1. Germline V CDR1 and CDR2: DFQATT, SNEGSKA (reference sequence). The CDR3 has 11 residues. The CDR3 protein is CSAHDSYEQFF.

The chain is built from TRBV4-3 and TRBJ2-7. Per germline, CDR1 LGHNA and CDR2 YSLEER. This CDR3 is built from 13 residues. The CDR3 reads CASSQLLRSEQYF.

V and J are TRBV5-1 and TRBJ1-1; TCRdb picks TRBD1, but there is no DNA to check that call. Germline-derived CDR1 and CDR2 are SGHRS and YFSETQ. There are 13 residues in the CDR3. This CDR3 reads CASSFGGNTEAFF.